This T cell receptor beta chain is from a study of T-cell reconstitution after alpha-beta-depleted transplantation in children. This CDR3 contains 12 residues. From germline, CDR1 is SGHRS and CDR2 YFSETQ. Trimming removed 1 base at V and 4 bases at J, with 5 bases between. This clonotype was seen a handful of times. Its antigen is still unknown. Study-wide points: From newly produced T cells came most of the T-cell counts and diversity one year after transplant.

The TCRbeta library incorporated unique molecular identifiers. TCRdb fed the PCR reads into MiXCR, producing one record per CDR3 protein. The sample shows just over 200,000 distinct CDR3 sequences, 7.5% to 9.5% of them seen only once. The chain combines TRBV5-1 with TRBJ2-5; D is undetermined. This TCR derives from a male patient aged 2-10 years who had a stem cell transplant for acute myeloid leukemia, so the T cells may come from the graft donor. The sample consisted of PBMCs, mostly from graft donor cells, taken 360 days after TCRalphabeta/CD19-depleted stem cell transplant. CDR3 in amino acids: CASSLYRETQYF. CDR3 nucleotide sequence: TGCGCCAGCAGCTTGTACCGAGAGACCCAGTACTTC.